Below, 31 T cell receptor beta chains from the same sample are listed, as sequenced in a study of blood T cells in healthy people across ages. Primers used in a second PCR of about 7 to 12 cycles were a sample-barcoded 5' primer and a J-beta primer mix. A single record per CDR3 protein comes from TCRdb applying MiXCR to the 5' RACE reads. The sample includes about 750,000 distinct CDR3 sequences, 53% of them seen just once. Sample: blood. These receptors were taken from an elderly man in good health.

There are a few counts of this clonotype. The chain combines TRBV20-1 with TRBJ2-4; D may be TRBD2 (6 bases). V lost 3 bases and J lost 0, with 15 bases in between. CDR1 and CDR2 (germline): DFQATT, SNEGSKA (reference sequence). This CDR3 is built from 16 residues. The CDR3 region is CSAREESGLAKNIQYF. CDR3 DNA sequence: TGCAGTGCTAGGGAAGAGAGCGGGTTAGCCAAAAACATTCAGTACTTC.

This chain uses TRBV30 with TRBJ1-2; the match to TRBD1 covers 7 bases. In germline, CDR1 is GTSNPN, CDR2 SVGIG (reference sequence). The ends lost 2 bases at V and 5 bases at J; junction bases unmatched: 8. The CDR3 has 14 amino acids. The CDR3 DNA sequence: TGTGCCTGGAGTTACGCAGGGGGGCATTATGGCTACACCTTC. The encoded protein is CAWSYAGGHYGYTF.

The chain links TRBV27 to TRBJ1-2, with 7 bases fitting TRBD1. Germline V lookup: CDR1 MNHEY, CDR2 SMNVEV (reference sequence). The CDR3 loop spans 17 amino acids. V lost 2 bases, J lost 2 bases, and 11 bases stayed unmatched. The CDR3 loop reads CASSLRGTGASNYGYTF. The CDR3 coding sequence is TGTGCCAGCAGTTTAAGGGGAACAGGGGCCTCCAACTATGGCTACACCTTC.

J is TRBJ2-4 and V is TRBV12-3 or TRBV12-4, with no clear D. The J call may be faulty, since TRBJ2-7 better matches the DNA end. The CDR3 is 13 residues long. CDR3 amino acids: CASSLRWGHEQYF. The DNA of the CDR3 is TGTGCCAGCAGTTTACGCTGGGGTCACGAGCAGTACTTC.

J is TRBJ2-2 and V is TRBV5-1; no clear D gene. Germline CDR1 and CDR2: SGHRS and YFSETQ. V shed 2 bases and J shed 2 bases, with 13 bases lying between them. The CDR3 runs to 16 residues. CDR3 protein: CASSFAGPTNTGELFF. The CDR3 DNA is TGCGCCAGCAGCTTTGCCGGGCCGACTAACACCGGGGAGCTGTTTTTT.

The sample holds a few counts of this clonotype. CDR3 protein: CASSKGQPSYEQYF. The CDR3 nucleotides are TGCGCCAGCAGCAAGGGACAACCCTCCTACGAGCAGTACTTC. This sequence joins TRBV5-1 and TRBJ2-7, with D possibly TRBD1 on 6 matching bases. This CDR3 comprises 14 residues. The V and J ends lost 4 bases and 0 bases respectively, with 11 bases between them. Germline CDR1 is SGHRS and CDR2 is YFSETQ.

This chain joins TRBV20-1 and TRBJ2-3; 8 bases map to TRBD2. V was clipped by 4 bases and J by 14 bases; unmatched bases: 23. The CDR3 contains 16 residues. Germline lookup yields CDR1 DFQATT and CDR2 SNEGSKA (reference sequence). The CDR3 DNA reads as TGCAGTGCTACCAAGGCGGCGGGAGGCCAGGGATCCAACGCGTATTTT. As protein: CSATKAAGGQGSNAYF.

V and J are TRBV6-1 and TRBJ2-3, with 8 bases matching TRBD1. This CDR3 region has 15 residues. The germline gives CDR1 MNHNS, CDR2 SASEGT. V shed 8 bases, J shed 3 bases, and the junction held 10 bases outside the gene matches. CDR3 region: CASRQGAGWTDTQYF. The CDR3 DNA follows: TGTGCCAGCCGGCAGGGGGCTGGATGGACAGATACGCAGTATTTT.

This clonotype was found a few times. The chain's CDR3 is CASSELDRGRDAYF. DNA of the CDR3: TGTGCCAGCAGTGAACTAGATCGGGGCAGAGACGCGTATTTT. V gene TRBV6-1 combines with J gene TRBJ2-3, with D perhaps being TRBD1 or TRBD2 (5 bases each). Deletions cut 2 bases from V and 14 bases from J, with 20 bases between. The CDR3 is made up of 14 amino acids. Germline CDR1 reads MNHNS; CDR2 reads SASEGT.

The chain is built from TRBV20-1 and TRBJ1-2; D is uncertain. The CDR3 runs 13 residues. With 3 bases removed from V and 0 bases from J, the gap between germline ends came to 8 bases. Looked up from germline, CDR1 is DFQATT and CDR2 is SNEGSKA (reference sequence). The DNA for the CDR3 is TGCAGTGCTAGGATCGGGGCTAACTATGGCTACACCTTC. It codes for CSARIGANYGYTF.

The J gene is TRBJ2-3, the V gene TRBV6-2 or TRBV6-3, with D maybe TRBD2 (6 bases). The CDR3 is 15 residues long. The V end lost 2 bases, the J end lost 14 bases, and 23 bases lay between the germline ends. Per germline, CDR1 MNHEY and CDR2 SVGEGT. The CDR3 here is CASSYPGLGNRYAYF. CDR3 bases: TGTGCCAGCAGTTACCCGGGACTTGGAAATAGATACGCGTATTTT.

This clonotype was counted between two and nine times. The chain has TRBV10-3 and TRBJ2-3, with 8 bases lining up with TRBD1. This CDR3 has 14 amino acids. Germline loops: CDR1 ENHRY, CDR2 SYGVKD. J gave up 2 bases and V 7 bases, and 5 bases lay outside the gene matches. The CDR3 here is CAIKWTGNTDTQYF. The CDR3, as DNA: TGTGCCATCAAATGGACAGGGAACACAGATACGCAGTATTTT.

The V gene is TRBV20-1, the J gene TRBJ2-1, with D maybe TRBD2 (7 bases). The CDR3 loop spans 14 amino acids. Per germline, CDR1 DFQATT and CDR2 SNEGSKA (reference sequence). The germline V and J ends were trimmed by 2 bases and 4 bases, with 12 bases remaining between them. In DNA form, the CDR3 reads TGCAGTGCTAGACGGGGGGCGGAATACAATGAGCAGTTCTTC. Translating gives CSARRGAEYNEQFF.

The V and J genes are TRBV3-1 and TRBJ2-7; no reliable D call. Germline CDR1 reads LGHDT; CDR2 reads YNNKEL (reference sequence). The CDR3 is 12 residues long. The V gene lost 6 bases and the J gene lost 6 bases, with 12 bases spanning the gap. The CDR3 spells CASSPNLIEQYF. The CDR3 DNA reads as TGTGCCAGCAGTCCAAATCTAATCGAGCAGTACTTC.

This clonotype was detected a few times. The rearrangement uses TRBV5-1 and TRBJ1-1; 9 nucleotides line up with TRBD1. Germline trimming cut 4 bases from V and 0 bases from J; bases unmatched to any gene: 4. Germline-derived CDR1 and CDR2 are SGHRS and YFSETQ. The length of the CDR3 is 15 residues. CDR3 DNA: TGCGCCAGCAGCCGACAGGGGGACTTGAACACTGAAGCTTTCTTT. Encoded protein: CASSRQGDLNTEAFF. The full variable domain, completed using reference TRBV5-1 and TRBJ1-1, is KAGVTQTPRYLIKTRGQQVTLSCSPISGHRSVSWYQQTPGQGLQFLFEYFSETQRNKGNFPGRFSGRQFSNSRSEMNVSTLELGDSALYLCASSRQGDLNTEAFFGQGTRLTVV.

This clonotype was recorded a few times. The chain couples TRBV7-4 to TRBJ2-4; no reliable D call. V shed 4 bases and J shed 0 bases, with 10 bases lying between them. The CDR3 contains 15 residues. CDR1 is SGHVT, CDR2 SQSDAQ, per germline. CDR3 protein: CASSWIVTAKNIQYF. The CDR3 DNA reads TGTGCCAGCAGCTGGATTGTTACAGCCAAAAACATTCAGTACTTC. Based on the CDR3 plus reference TRBV7-4 and TRBJ2-4, the full variable domain is GAGVSQSPRYKVAKRGRDVALRCDSISGHVTLYWYRQTLGQGSEVLTYSQSDAQRDKSGRPSGRFSAERPERSVSTLKIQRTEQGDSAVYLCASSWIVTAKNIQYFGAGTRLSVL.

This clonotype showed up just once. The genes are TRBV29-1 and TRBJ2-3; TRBD2 agrees at 11 bases. The junction had 6 bases not matched to a gene; V was cut back by 3 bases and J by 4 bases. The CDR3 covers 15 residues. CDR1 and CDR2 (germline): SQVTM, ANQGSEA. The CDR3 here is CSVEDLAGGPDTQYF. The CDR3 DNA follows: TGCAGCGTTGAGGACCTAGCGGGAGGACCAGATACGCAGTATTTT.

The chain uses TRBV5-5 and TRBJ1-2, with 8 bases that match TRBD1. Germline CDR1 reads SGHKS; CDR2 reads YYEKEE (reference sequence). Trimming removed 4 bases from V and 3 bases from J; junction bases left unmatched: 5. This CDR3 region has 14 residues. CDR3 residues: CASSPGGGYYGYTF. CDR3 coding DNA: TGTGCCAGCAGCCCAGGGGGCGGTTACTATGGCTACACCTTC.

This clonotype was seen only once. The J gene is TRBJ2-7, the V gene TRBV5-1; D gene unclear. The germline CDR1 and CDR2 sequences are SGHRS and YFSETQ. This CDR3 is 15 amino acids long. V gave up 0 bases and J gave up 2 bases, with 12 bases separating them. CDR3: CASSLVGDGPYEQYF. The CDR3 DNA is TGCGCCAGCAGCTTGGTAGGCGACGGTCCCTACGAGCAGTACTTC.

This clonotype came up a few times. The CDR3 nucleotides read TGCAGCGCGCCGGGGCGCAACTCCTACAATGAGCAGTTCTTC. Translated: CSAPGRNSYNEQFF. V gene TRBV20-1 combines with J gene TRBJ2-1; perhaps D is TRBD1 or TRBD2 (5 bases each). Per germline, CDR1 DFQATT and CDR2 SNEGSKA (reference sequence). The CDR3 length is 14 residues.

This clonotype came up a few times. The chain is built from TRBV6-2 or TRBV6-3 and TRBJ2-1, with D possibly matching TRBD2 (5 bases). The germline V gene has CDR1 MNHEY and CDR2 SVGEGT. V was pared by 4 bases and J by 8 bases, with 15 bases between. The CDR3 has 14 amino acids. In nucleotides, the CDR3 is TGTGCCAGCAGTTCAGACTGGGGTAGCGATGAGCAGTTCTTC. As protein: CASSSDWGSDEQFF.

The chain employs TRBV6-5 and TRBJ2-5, with TRBD2 matching 10 bases. With the DNA end fitting TRBJ2-7 better, the J assignment may be wrong. Germline V lookup: CDR1 MNHEY, CDR2 SVGAGI. This CDR3 contains 16 residues. The CDR3 loop is CASSYSELAGVSEQYF. In DNA form, the CDR3 reads TGTGCCAGCAGTTACTCCGAGCTAGCGGGAGTCAGCGAGCAGTACTTC.

J is TRBJ2-3 and V is TRBV7-3, with D perhaps TRBD2 (5 bases). The CDR3 extends over 16 amino acids. V lost 4 bases and J lost 1, with 15 bases in between. Germline CDR1 is SGHTA and CDR2 is FQGTGA. CDR3 protein: CASSSTTGIRTDTQYF. In nucleotides, the CDR3 is TGTGCCAGCAGCTCGACAACCGGGATCCGCACAGATACGCAGTATTTT.

V gene TRBV29-1 combines with J gene TRBJ2-4; D may be TRBD2 (5 bases). The CDR3 runs 14 residues. From germline, CDR1 is SQVTM and CDR2 ANQGSEA. Trimming removed 5 bases at V and 4 bases at J, with 15 bases between. The CDR3 sequence: CSVFSGRQKNIQYF. CDR3 bases: TGCAGCGTTTTCAGCGGTAGGCAGAAAAACATTCAGTACTTC.

This clonotype was seen only once. This chain links TRBV12-3 or TRBV12-4 with TRBJ2-1; TRBD1 is a possible D gene (5 bases). V lost 1 base and J lost 14, with 15 bases in between. The CDR3 extends over 13 amino acids. In DNA form, the CDR3 reads TGTGCCAGCAGTTTAGGGGCAGGGTATTTTGAGTTCTTC. This encodes CASSLGAGYFEFF.

This clonotype was seen only a few times. The chain links TRBV12-3 or TRBV12-4 to TRBJ2-1; 9 nucleotides match TRBD1. CDR3 length: 15 amino acids. The J segment lost 7 bases and the V segment lost 5 bases, leaving 9 bases of the junction unmatched. CDR3 DNA: TGTGCCAGCAGTCCGGGACAGGGTCTGATTAATGAGCAGTTCTTC. It translates to CASSPGQGLINEQFF.

The chain joins TRBV4-1 to TRBJ2-5; D is perhaps TRBD2 (6 bases). The J call may not be correct, given that the DNA end is closer to TRBJ2-7. This CDR3 is built from 16 residues. Germline assignment: CDR1 MGHRA and CDR2 YSYEKL. DNA for the CDR3: TGCGCCAGCAGCCGGCAAGTAGCGGCTGGGGTATACGAGCAGTACTTC. It yields the protein CASSRQVAAGVYEQYF.

This clonotype was seen a few times. J is TRBJ2-6 and V is TRBV25-1, with unresolved D. Between the trimmed V and J ends, which lost 3 bases and 4 bases, there was a span of 7 bases. The germline V gene encodes CDR1 MGHDK and CDR2 SYGVNS. The CDR3 consists of 14 residues. For the CDR3, the DNA is TGTGCCAGCAGTGACAGTTCAGGGGCCAACGTCCTGACTTTC. It yields the protein CASSDSSGANVLTF.

The chain uses TRBV29-1 and TRBJ2-1; TRBD2 matches at 8 bases. V was clipped by 0 bases and J by 6 bases; unmatched bases: 4. CDR3 length: 14 amino acids. Germline V lookup: CDR1 SQVTM, CDR2 ANQGSEA. CDR3 DNA: TGCAGCGTTGAAGAGTGGCGGGAGGCCAATGAGCAGTTCTTC. This sequence encodes CSVEEWREANEQFF.

V is TRBV10-3 and J is TRBJ2-7, with 7 nucleotides matching TRBD2. The germline V gene has CDR1 ENHRY and CDR2 SYGVKD. CDR3 size: 18 residues. Trimming cost V 3 bases and J 7 bases; bases outside gene matches: 21. Written as DNA, the CDR3 is TGTGCCATCAGTGACCCTCGACTAGCCCAAAGCTCCTACAATGAGCAGTACTTC. Its translation is CAISDPRLAQSSYNEQYF.

The chain couples TRBV20-1 to TRBJ1-2; TRBD1 matches 8 bases. Looked up from germline, CDR1 is DFQATT and CDR2 is SNEGSKA (reference sequence). This CDR3 comprises 12 residues. J gave up 5 bases and V 5 bases, and 4 bases lay outside the gene matches. The CDR3 nucleotides are TGCAGTGCTTGGGGACAGGATTATGGCTACACCTTC. This translates into CSAWGQDYGYTF.